Here is one T cell receptor (beta chain) with its context. The CDR3 loop spans 17 amino acids. The junction had 6 bases not matched to a gene; V was cut back by 5 bases and J by 4 bases. Per germline, CDR1 MNHEY and CDR2 SMNVEV (reference sequence). The source of the sample is a study of blood T cell repertoires in COVID-19. About the research overall: The samples span acute and convalescent COVID-19 from the United States, Italy and Spain.

Per the original methods: By means of reference gene primer amplification, nucleated cell counts were estimated. Repertoires were generated with immunoSEQ multiplex PCR, while TCRdb's copy carries only in-frame clones and drops some. V and J calls plus clone size are reproduced from that table; the DNA served to infer D and trimming. Here the sample spans under 140,000 clones, about 70% being singletons. The TCR sequence derives from an older woman with acute or convalescent COVID-19. The sample taken for sequencing was peripheral blood. The chain combines TRBV27 with TRBJ2-1, with 15 nucleotides matching TRBD2. The CDR3 DNA follows: TGTGCCAGCAGTCTAAGGACTAGCGGGGGGGTATACAATGAGCAGTTCTTC. Its protein product is CASSLRTSGGVYNEQFF.